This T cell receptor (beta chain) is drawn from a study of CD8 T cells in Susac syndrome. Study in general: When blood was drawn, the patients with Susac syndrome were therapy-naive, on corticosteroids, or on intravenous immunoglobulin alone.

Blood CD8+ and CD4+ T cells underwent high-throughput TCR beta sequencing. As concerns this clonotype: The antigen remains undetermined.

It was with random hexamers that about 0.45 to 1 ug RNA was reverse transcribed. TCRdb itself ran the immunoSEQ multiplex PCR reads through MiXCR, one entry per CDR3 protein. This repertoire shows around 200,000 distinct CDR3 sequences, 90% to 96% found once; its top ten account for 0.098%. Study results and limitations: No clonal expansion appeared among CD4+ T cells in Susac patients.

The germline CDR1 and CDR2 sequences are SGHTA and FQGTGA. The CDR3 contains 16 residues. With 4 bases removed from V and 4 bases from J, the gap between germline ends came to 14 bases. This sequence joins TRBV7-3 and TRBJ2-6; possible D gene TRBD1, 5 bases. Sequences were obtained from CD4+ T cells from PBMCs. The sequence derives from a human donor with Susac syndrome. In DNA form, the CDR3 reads TGTGCCAGCAGCTCACGACCAGGGAAAGGGGCCAACGTCCTGACTTTC. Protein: CASSSRPGKGANVLTF.